One TCR beta chain is described in this entry. The antigen remains unidentified. The data were obtained in a study of graft-versus-host responses after intestinal transplantation. This CDR3 has 14 residues. The germline V gene encodes CDR1 MDHEN and CDR2 SYDVKM. Clones were read by immunoSEQ multiplex PCR, and TCRdb kept only the in-frame ones, dropping some. The sample consists of around 100,000 clones, 93% of them appearing once. This TCR derives from a human donor who was the organ donor for an intestinal transplant. The chain uses TRBV28 and TRBJ2-5; tentatively, D is TRBD1 (6 bases). With the DNA end fitting TRBJ2-7 better, the J assignment may be wrong. Sequenced material: unstimulated CD8+ T cells sorted from spleen or lymph node cells, taken before transplant. CDR3 residues: CASSALQGFYEQYF. DNA of the CDR3: TGTGCCAGCAGTGCATTACAGGGATTCTACGAGCAGTACTTC.